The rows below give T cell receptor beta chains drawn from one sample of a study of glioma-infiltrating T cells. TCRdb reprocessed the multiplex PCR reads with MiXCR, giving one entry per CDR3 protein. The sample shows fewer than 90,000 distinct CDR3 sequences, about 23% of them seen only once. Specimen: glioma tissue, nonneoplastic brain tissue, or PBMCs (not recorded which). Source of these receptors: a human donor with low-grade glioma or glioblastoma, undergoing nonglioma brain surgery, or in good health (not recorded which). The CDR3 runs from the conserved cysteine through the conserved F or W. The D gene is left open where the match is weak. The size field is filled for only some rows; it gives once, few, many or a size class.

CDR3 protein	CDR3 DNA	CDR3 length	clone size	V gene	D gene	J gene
CASSPRGGGYEQYF	TGTGCCAGCTCACCTAGAGGGGGCGGCTACGAGCAGTACTTC	14	many	TRBV18	TRBD1	TRBJ2-7
CASSLSGTGVIDTQYF	TGTGCCAGCAGCTTATCCGGGACAGGGGTTATAGATACGCAGTATTTT	16	many	TRBV7-2	TRBD1	TRBJ2-3
CASSRGGGIETQYF	TGTGCCAGCAGCCGAGGGGGAGGGATTGAGACCCAGTACTTC	14	.	TRBV11-2	.	TRBJ2-5
CASRDRGTEAFF	TGCGCCAGCAGGGACAGAGGCACTGAAGCTTTCTTT	12	.	TRBV10-2	.	TRBJ1-1
CASSQVGTGVKDTQYF	TGTGCCAGCAGCCAAGTGGGGACAGGGGTAAAAGATACGCAGTATTTT	16	few	TRBV3-1	TRBD1	TRBJ2-3
CASSLTGRDNEQFF	TGTGCCAGCAGTTTAACAGGGCGAGACAATGAGCAGTTCTTC	14	many	TRBV12-3/TRBV12-4	.	TRBJ2-1
CASSPGQIQETQYF	TGTGCCAGCTCACCTGGCCAGATTCAAGAGACCCAGTACTTC	14	few	TRBV18	.	TRBJ2-5
CASSYLSTGVSSGELFF	TGTGCCAGCAGTTACCTATCGACAGGGGTATCGTCCGGGGAGCTGTTTTTT	17	.	TRBV6-6	TRBD1	TRBJ2-2
CSARDLLTSGWGGDTQYF	TGCAGTGCTAGAGATCTCCTCACTAGCGGGTGGGGGGGAGATACGCAGTATTTT	18	many	TRBV20-1	TRBD2	TRBJ2-3
CASSFRSYSTDTQYF	TGCGCCAGCAGCTTCCGCAGCTATAGCACAGATACGCAGTATTTT	15	.	TRBV5-1	.	TRBJ2-3
CASSLGGNNYGYTF	TGTGCCAGCAGCTTAGGGGGGAACAACTATGGCTACACCTTC	14	many	TRBV7-9	.	TRBJ1-2
CAIGYSPLHF	TGTGCCATAGGTTATTCACCCCTCCACTTT	10	many	TRBV6-1	.	TRBJ1-6
CASSQEAPGEKLFF	TGTGCCAGCAGCCAAGAGGCTCCTGGGGAAAAACTGTTTTTT	14	many	TRBV4-2	.	TRBJ1-4
CASSQGTAKTF	TGTGCCAGCAGCCAAGGGACGGCGAAAACCTTC	11	few	TRBV3-1	.	TRBJ1-2
CSVDLNWDTEAFF	TGCAGCGTTGACCTTAATTGGGATACTGAAGCTTTCTTT	13	few	TRBV29-1	.	TRBJ1-1
CASSRDGFTGELFF	TGTGCCAGCAGCCGGGACGGTTTCACCGGGGAGCTGTTTTTT	14	few	TRBV7-2	.	TRBJ2-2
CASSEVDSTGELFF	TGTGCCAGCAGTGAAGTCGACAGCACCGGGGAGCTGTTTTTT	14	many	TRBV6-1	.	TRBJ2-2
CASSSAILNEQFF	TGTGCCAGCTCGAGCGCGATCCTCAATGAGCAGTTCTTC	13	many	TRBV6-2/TRBV6-3	.	TRBJ2-1
CASSLGRTANTEAFF	TGTGCCAGCAGCTTGGGGCGGACAGCCAACACTGAAGCTTTCTTT	15	many	TRBV7-6	.	TRBJ1-1
CASSPRQDQPQHF	TGTGCCAGCTCACCACGACAGGATCAGCCCCAGCATTTT	13	many	TRBV18	.	TRBJ1-5
CASGLLLAGGDTQYF	TGTGCCAGCGGTTTACTACTAGCGGGAGGGGATACGCAGTATTTT	15	.	TRBV12-3/TRBV12-4	TRBD2	TRBJ2-3
CSVHRGGGDLYEQYF	TGCAGCGTTCACCGTGGCGGGGGGGACCTTTACGAGCAGTACTTC	15	.	TRBV29-1	TRBD2	TRBJ2-7
CASSFGVEQFF	TGTGCCAGCAGCTTCGGGGTCGAGCAGTTCTTC	11	many	TRBV7-9	.	TRBJ2-1
CSARDRLAGASGANVLTF	TGCAGTGCTAGAGATCGACTAGCGGGAGCGTCTGGGGCCAACGTCCTGACTTTC	18	many	TRBV20-1	TRBD2	TRBJ2-6
CASNTQGYNTEAFF	TGTGCCAGCAATACACAGGGTTATAACACTGAAGCTTTCTTT	14	many	TRBV2	.	TRBJ1-1
CASSLHSYNSPLKF	TGTGCCAGCAGCTTACATTCATATAATTCACCCCTCAAATTT	14	once	TRBV7-9	.	TRBJ1-6
CASSYSAEYEQFF	TGTGCCAGCAGTTACTCAGCAGAGTATGAGCAGTTCTTC	13	many	TRBV6-6	.	TRBJ2-1
CSARVPSNTEAFF	TGCAGTGCTAGGGTCCCCAGCAACACTGAAGCTTTCTTT	13	many	TRBV20-1	.	TRBJ1-1
CATSRGALSGAYEQYF	TGTGCCACCAGCAGAGGGGCCCTTAGCGGGGCCTACGAGCAGTACTTC	16	many	TRBV15	TRBD2	TRBJ2-7
CASSAYSGVVNNEQFF	TGTGCCAGCAGCGCTTATAGCGGGGTAGTCAACAATGAGCAGTTCTTC	16	many	TRBV6-2/TRBV6-3	TRBD2	TRBJ2-1
CASSLGSPQETQYF	TGTGCCAGCTCACTAGGGTCGCCCCAAGAGACCCAGTACTTC	14	many	TRBV18	.	TRBJ2-5
CATSDGPGGEQYF	TGTGCCACCAGTGATGGCCCCGGCGGCGAGCAGTACTTC	13	few	TRBV24-1	.	TRBJ2-7
CSARGRKDRYNEQFF	TGCAGTGCTAGAGGCAGGAAAGACAGGTACAATGAGCAGTTCTTC	15	many	TRBV20-1	.	TRBJ2-1
CSARDPAQGPYEQYF	TGCAGTGCTAGAGACCCCGCACAGGGGCCCTACGAGCAGTACTTC	15	many	TRBV20-1	TRBD1	TRBJ2-7
CASSAQGGGQDTQYF	TGTGCCAGCAGCGCCCAGGGGGGGGGCCAAGATACGCAGTATTTT	15	few	TRBV7-6	.	TRBJ2-3
CASSSDRAAQPQHF	TGTGCCAGCAGTTCGGACAGGGCCGCTCAGCCCCAGCATTTT	14	many	TRBV12-3/TRBV12-4	TRBD1	TRBJ1-5
CASSAFRTDTQYF	TGTGCCAGTAGCGCGTTCCGCACAGATACGCAGTATTTT	13	few	TRBV19	.	TRBJ2-3
CASSQDSLARGEGTQYF	TGTGCCAGCAGCCAAGATTCACTAGCGAGGGGGGAGGGTACGCAGTATTTT	17	.	TRBV4-2	.	TRBJ2-3
CASSFWGRGADTQYF	TGTGCCAGCAGCTTTTGGGGCAGGGGAGCAGATACGCAGTATTTT	15	.	TRBV7-9	.	TRBJ2-3
CATSVWYYEQYF	TGTGCCACCAGTGTATGGTACTACGAGCAGTACTTC	12	many	TRBV24-1	.	TRBJ2-7
CASSISGVKTQYF	TGTGCCAGCAGCATATCGGGGGTTAAGACCCAGTACTTC	13	.	TRBV7-9	.	TRBJ2-5
CASRNGGTRSTNEQFF	TGTGCCAGCAGGAACGGGGGGACTAGGTCAACTAATGAGCAGTTCTTC	16	many	TRBV6-2/TRBV6-3	TRBD2	TRBJ2-1
CASSASSKGGRGRYVETQYF	TGTGCCAGCAGCGCCAGTTCTAAAGGGGGCAGGGGCCGATATGTAGAGACCCAGTACTTC	20	many	TRBV5-4	TRBD1	TRBJ2-5
CASSEGTSGRGPHYEQYF	TGTGCCAGCAGTGAAGGCACTAGCGGGAGAGGACCCCACTACGAGCAGTACTTC	18	.	TRBV6-1	TRBD2	TRBJ2-7
CASRQDRGRYNEQFF	TGTGCCAGCAGACAAGACAGGGGGCGTTACAATGAGCAGTTCTTC	15	many	TRBV4-2	TRBD1	TRBJ2-1
CASSYQGPEETQYF	TGCGCCAGCAGCTATCAGGGACCTGAGGAGACCCAGTACTTC	14	.	TRBV5-1	.	TRBJ2-5
CASSEPIRGGVETQYF	TGTGCCAGCAGTGAACCCATCAGGGGGGGGGTGGAGACCCAGTACTTC	16	many	TRBV6-1	.	TRBJ2-5
CASSATGSGGYTF	TGTGCCAGCAGTGCCACAGGATCGGGGGGCTACACCTTC	13	few	TRBV6-4	.	TRBJ1-2
CAIRGGNTEAFF	TGTGCCATCAGAGGGGGGAACACTGAAGCTTTCTTT	12	many	TRBV10-3	.	TRBJ1-1
CASRDRGFYTF	TGTGCCAGCAGGGACAGGGGTTTCTACACCTTC	11	many	TRBV6-1	TRBD1	TRBJ1-2
CASSLAVLAGDEQFF	TGTGCCAGCAGCTTAGCAGTACTAGCGGGAGATGAGCAGTTCTTC	15	many	TRBV7-9	TRBD2	TRBJ2-1
CAWSLGVGTDTQYF	TGTGCCTGGAGTCTGGGTGTCGGCACAGATACGCAGTATTTT	14	.	TRBV30	.	TRBJ2-3